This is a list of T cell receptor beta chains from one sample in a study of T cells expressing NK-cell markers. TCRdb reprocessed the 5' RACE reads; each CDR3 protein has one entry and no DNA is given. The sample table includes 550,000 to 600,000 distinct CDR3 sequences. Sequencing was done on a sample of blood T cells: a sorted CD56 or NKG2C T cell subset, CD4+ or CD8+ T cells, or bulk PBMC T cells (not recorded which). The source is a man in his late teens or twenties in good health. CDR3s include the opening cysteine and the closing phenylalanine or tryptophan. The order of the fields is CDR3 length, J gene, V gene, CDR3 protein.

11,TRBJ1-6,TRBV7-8,CARPRNSPLHF
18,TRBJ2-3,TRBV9,CASSDGLAGLIPTDTQYF
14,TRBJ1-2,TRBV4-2,CASRIIGGEDGYTF
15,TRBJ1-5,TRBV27,CASSLLLGPNQPQHF
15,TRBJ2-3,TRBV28,CATMETGEITDTQYF
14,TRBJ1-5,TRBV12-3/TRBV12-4,CASSLGGRDQPQHF
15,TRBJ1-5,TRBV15,CATAGQGRKNQPQHF
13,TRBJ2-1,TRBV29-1,CSVTGTVYYEQFF
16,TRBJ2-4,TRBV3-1,CASSHRGQGIKNIQYF
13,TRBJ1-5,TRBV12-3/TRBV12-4,CASSLKAGQPQHF
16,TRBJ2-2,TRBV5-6,CASAGAGVEGTGELFF
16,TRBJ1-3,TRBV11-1,CASSDPDRSSGNTIYF
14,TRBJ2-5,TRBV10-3,CAIRTSGLQETQYF
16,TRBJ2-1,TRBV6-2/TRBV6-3,CASSYYRAGSYNEQFF
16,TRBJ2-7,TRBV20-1,CSASREEDSVKYEQYF
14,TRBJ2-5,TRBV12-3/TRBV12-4,CASSPQGAMETQYF
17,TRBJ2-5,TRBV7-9,CASSLDGDRRYQETQYF
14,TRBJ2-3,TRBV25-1,CASSGTRSTDTQYF
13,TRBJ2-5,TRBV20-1,CSGVGQDRETQYF
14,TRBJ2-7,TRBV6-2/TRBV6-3,CASSYSTETYEQYF
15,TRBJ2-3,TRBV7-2,CASSSRLAELYTQYF
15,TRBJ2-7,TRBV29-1,CSVVRSEGVSYEQYF
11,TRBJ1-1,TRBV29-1,CSVVRELSAFF
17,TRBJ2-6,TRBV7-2,CASSSTNSIPGANVLTF
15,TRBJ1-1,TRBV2,CASSTRQGGNTEAFF
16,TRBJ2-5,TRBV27,CASSLIAGGGQETQYF
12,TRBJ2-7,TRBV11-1,CASSPSPYEQYF
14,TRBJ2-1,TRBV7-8,CASSPSGDDNEQFF